These 20 T cell receptor beta chains were all obtained from the same sample, sequenced in a study of early T cells in non-severe SARS-CoV-2 infection. Via MiXCR, TCRdb re-called the 5' RACE reads, giving one row per CDR3 protein. This table holds 65,000 to 70,000 distinct CDR3 sequences, roughly an eighth found once. Material for sequencing was whole blood. The receptors shown here come from an adult who was a healthcare worker with PCR-confirmed SARS-CoV-2 infection or an uninfected control (not recorded which).

This clonotype appeared a few times. V gene TRBV15 combines with J gene TRBJ2-1; D could derive from TRBD1 or TRBD2 (5 bases each). Germline CDR1 is LNHNV and CDR2 is YYDKDF (reference sequence). The CDR3 has 14 residues. V lost 5 bases, J lost 4 bases, and 12 bases lay in between. As DNA, the CDR3 is TGTGCCACCAGCTCCGGGACCGAGTACAATGAGCAGTTCTTC. As protein: CATSSGTEYNEQFF.

This clonotype was counted many times. This chain connects TRBV11-2 to TRBJ2-7; D might be TRBD1 (6 bases). V lost 3 bases, J lost 2 bases, and 11 bases lay in between. The CDR3 has 14 residues. Germline V CDR1 and CDR2: SGHAT, FQNNGV. CDR3 region: CASSFGQFTYEQYF. The CDR3 coding sequence is TGTGCCAGCAGCTTCGGACAGTTCACCTACGAGCAGTACTTC.

This clonotype was found many times. This chain joins TRBV30 and TRBJ1-4; a weak D match, TRBD1 (5 bases). CDR1 is GTSNPN, CDR2 SVGIG, per germline (reference sequence). The CDR3 consists of 15 residues. V gave up 4 bases and J gave up 4 bases, with 16 bases separating them. CDR3 nucleotide sequence: TGTGCCTGGAATCTTAGGGGCGGAGATAATGAAAAACTGTTTTTT. It encodes CAWNLRGGDNEKLFF.

The chain employs TRBV6-6 and TRBJ1-5; 10 bases agree with TRBD1. V gave up 0 bases and J gave up 5 bases; unmatched junction bases: 4. CDR3 length equals 16 residues. The germline CDR1 and CDR2 sequences are MNHNY and SVGAGI (reference sequence). The CDR3 protein is CASSYSTGGLHQPQHF. The CDR3 coding sequence is TGTGCCAGCAGTTACTCGACAGGGGGCCTCCATCAGCCCCAGCATTTT.

This clonotype was counted a few times. DNA of the CDR3: TGTGCCAGCCGACGGGGGAGCTCCTACAATGAGCAGTTCTTC. This translates into CASRRGSSYNEQFF. The chain combines TRBV9 with TRBJ2-1; D possibly corresponds to TRBD2 (6 bases). This CDR3 is 14 amino acids long. The germline CDR1 and CDR2 sequences are SGDLS and YYNGEE. Trimming removed 7 bases from V and 0 bases from J, with 11 bases in between.

This clonotype was found a few times. V usage is TRBV18 and J usage is TRBJ2-5; D perhaps matches TRBD2 (6 bases). CDR1 is KGHSH and CDR2 is LQKENI in the germline V gene. The germline V and J ends were trimmed by 1 base and 4 bases, with 19 bases remaining between them. This CDR3 contains 17 residues. The CDR3 spells CASSPRWVFGGSETQYF. CDR3 bases: TGTGCCAGCTCACCACGCTGGGTTTTTGGAGGGTCAGAGACCCAGTACTTC. The entire variable domain, with the rest obtained from reference TRBV18 and TRBJ2-5, is as follows: NAGVMQNPRHLVRRRGQEARLRCSPMKGHSHVYWYRQLPEEGLKFMVYLQKENIIDESGMPKERFSAEFPKEGPSILRIQQVVRGDSAAYFCASSPRWVFGGSETQYFGPGTRLLVL.

Only one count was recorded for this clonotype. A much larger clone lies a single base off, so this may be a read error. The rearrangement uses TRBV6-5 and TRBJ1-1; a possible D gene is TRBD1 (5 bases). CDR1 MNHEY and CDR2 SVGAGI come from the germline V gene. There are 13 residues in the CDR3. V was pared by 6 bases and J by 4 bases, with 12 bases between. DNA for the CDR3: TGTGCCAGCAGCGGGGCGGGAAGCACTGAAGCTTTCTTT. It encodes CASSGAGSTEAFF.

This clonotype was seen repeatedly, ten times or more. The rearrangement joins TRBV5-1 to TRBJ1-2; possible D gene TRBD1, 6 bases. Germline lookup yields CDR1 SGHRS and CDR2 YFSETQ. This CDR3 spans 13 amino acids. The V and J ends lost 1 base and 6 bases respectively, with 10 bases between them. CDR3 nucleotide sequence: TGCGCCAGCAGCTTGAGGCCAGGGGATGGCTACACCTTC. Protein product: CASSLRPGDGYTF. The variable domain in full, completed from reference TRBV5-1 and TRBJ1-2, reads KAGVTQTPRYLIKTRGQQVTLSCSPISGHRSVSWYQQTPGQGLQFLFEYFSETQRNKGNFPGRFSGRQFSNSRSEMNVSTLELGDSALYLCASSLRPGDGYTFGSGTRLTVV.

This chain's CDR3 is CASSQVIWYNEQFF. DNA of the CDR3: TGTGCCAGCAGCCAGGTAATTTGGTACAATGAGCAGTTCTTC. V usage is TRBV3-1 and J usage is TRBJ2-1; D ambiguous. This CDR3 spans 14 amino acids. Germline CDR1 is LGHDT and CDR2 is YNNKEL (reference sequence). V gave up 3 bases and J gave up 4 bases, with 10 bases separating them.

This clonotype was counted a few times. The chain has TRBV7-9 and TRBJ2-2, with a weak D call TRBD2 (6 bases). CDR1 SEHNR and CDR2 FQNEAQ come from the germline V gene (reference sequence). Trimming shortened V by 2 bases and J by 4 bases, and 11 bases separated the two germline ends. The CDR3 length is 15 residues. The CDR3 spells CASSLSGGSTGELFF. The CDR3 region has the DNA TGTGCCAGCAGCTTATCCGGGGGTTCCACCGGGGAGCTGTTTTTT.

Ten or more counts support this clonotype. The V call is TRBV14, the J call TRBJ2-7; D is undetermined. Per germline, CDR1 SGHDN and CDR2 FVKESK. The CDR3 runs 14 residues. The germline V and J ends were trimmed by 1 base and 2 bases, with 9 bases remaining between them. CDR3 sequence: CASSQAGPTYEQYF. CDR3 DNA: TGTGCCAGCAGCCAAGCGGGCCCCACCTACGAGCAGTACTTC.

This clonotype occurred many times. The chain joins TRBV5-1 to TRBJ2-7, with D perhaps being TRBD1 or TRBD2 (7 bases each). Per germline, CDR1 SGHRS and CDR2 YFSETQ. The CDR3 length is 14 residues. V was clipped by 3 bases and J by 5 bases, with 15 bases between them. The CDR3 DNA sequence: TGCGCCAGCAGCTCCCAGGGGGGGCGCGACGAGCAGTACTTC. It encodes CASSSQGGRDEQYF.

This clonotype was detected a few times. The genes are TRBV27 and TRBJ1-2, with 9 positions matching TRBD1. The germline gives CDR1 MNHEY, CDR2 SMNVEV (reference sequence). Trimming at V came to 0 bases and at J to 4 bases, leaving 9 bases not matched to a gene. The CDR3 length is 17 residues. The CDR3 region is CASSLSSTGGRVYGYTF. CDR3 nucleotide sequence: TGTGCCAGCAGTTTATCCTCGACAGGGGGACGTGTCTATGGCTACACCTTC.

This clonotype came up many times. J is TRBJ1-1 and V is TRBV7-2; D possibly corresponds to TRBD1 (6 bases). V dropped 2 bases and J dropped 0 bases, with 19 bases sitting between them. Germline-derived CDR1 and CDR2 are SGHTA and FQGNSA. This CDR3 contains 18 residues. The CDR3 DNA sequence: TGTGCCAGCAGCTTATACCCCACGGTGGGGGCCCTGAACACTGAAGCTTTCTTT. It translates to CASSLYPTVGALNTEAFF.

The chain couples TRBV7-2 to TRBJ2-4; 7 nucleotides align to TRBD2. The CDR3 spans 14 residues. Germline V gene sequence: CDR1 SGHTA, CDR2 FQGNSA. V gave up 5 bases and J gave up 10 bases; unmatched junction bases: 11. CDR3 loop: CASSRAGLGAIQYF. The DNA for the CDR3 is TGTGCCAGCAGCCGGGCCGGACTAGGGGCAATTCAGTACTTC.

This clonotype was found many times. V and J are TRBV10-3 and TRBJ2-3, with D possibly TRBD2 on 6 matching bases. The ends were cut back, 6 bases at V and 2 bases at J, with 15 bases in the middle. Germline V gene sequence: CDR1 ENHRY, CDR2 SYGVKD. This CDR3 is built from 15 residues. In DNA, the CDR3 is TGTGCCATCAGCCCGGGACTCCGACCCACAGATACGCAGTATTTT. Protein: CAISPGLRPTDTQYF.

The V and J genes are TRBV6-1 and TRBJ1-1; tentatively, D is TRBD1 (5 bases). With 2 bases removed from V and 2 bases from J, the gap between germline ends came to 6 bases. Germline CDR1 reads MNHNS; CDR2 reads SASEGT. CDR3 length: 13 residues. This chain's CDR3 is CASSEQGNTEAFF. The DNA for the CDR3 is TGTGCCAGCAGTGAACAGGGAAACACTGAAGCTTTCTTT.

The sample holds many counts of this clonotype. The chain links TRBV6-2 or TRBV6-3 to TRBJ2-7, with D perhaps TRBD1 (7 bases). The V end lost 7 bases, the J end lost 0 bases, and 16 bases lay between the germline ends. The germline gives CDR1 MNHEY, CDR2 SVGEGT. The CDR3 sequence is 15 residues long. The CDR3 region has the DNA TGTGCCAGCAATCAACAGGGGAGGAGCTCCTACGAGCAGTACTTC. Protein product: CASNQQGRSSYEQYF.

This clonotype was detected only a few times. This chain links TRBV9 with TRBJ2-2, with a possible D match to TRBD2 (5 bases). The CDR3 is made up of 13 amino acids. V was trimmed by 5 bases and J by 7 bases, leaving 12 bases between them. The V gene's germline CDR1 is SGDLS and CDR2 YYNGEE. The CDR3 DNA follows: TGTGCCAGCAGGGTCGGGGTGAACGGGGAGCTGTTTTTT. This translates into CASRVGVNGELFF.

This clonotype was counted only a few times. The chain links TRBV12-5 to TRBJ1-5; D is unclear. Germline CDR1 and CDR2: LGHNT and FRNRAP. V was pared by 0 bases and J by 2 bases, with 11 bases between. This CDR3 contains 16 residues. The CDR3 spells CASGLVLGLRNQPQHF. The CDR3 nucleotides read TGTGCTAGTGGTTTGGTACTCGGGTTACGCAATCAGCCCCAGCATTTT.